This entry lists 25 T cell receptor beta chains sequenced from one sample in a study of T cells in Graves' hyperthyroidism and ophthalmopathy. Amplification of TCR beta CDR3 regions used RNA as the template. The study used the HTBI primer set for a first-round RT-PCR of the TCR CDR3. MiXCR was run by TCRdb on the multiplex PCR reads, yielding one entry per CDR3 protein. The data hold some 570,000 distinct CDR3 sequences, with 17% observed a single time. Sequenced: blood. These receptors originate from a woman younger than 30 with Graves' ophthalmopathy.

The CDR3 region is CASSTEDNEQFF. The CDR3 DNA follows: TGTGCCAGCAGCACCGAGGACAATGAGCAGTTCTTC. The chain uses TRBV27 and TRBJ2-1; D not certain. This CDR3 is 12 amino acids long. V shed 6 bases and J shed 5 bases, with 8 bases lying between them. Germline V gene data show CDR1 as MNHEY and CDR2 as SMNVEV (reference sequence).

Only a few counts were recorded for this clonotype. The final CDR3 position lacks the conserved phenylalanine or tryptophan, pointing to a likely read error. This chain joins TRBV28 and TRBJ1-2, with 7 bases aligning to TRBD1. The J segment lost 4 bases and the V segment lost 5 bases, leaving 4 bases of the junction unmatched. The CDR3 extends over 13 amino acids. From germline, CDR1 is MDHEN and CDR2 SYDVKM. CDR3 nucleotide sequence: TGTGCCAGCAGTCTAGGGACAGTCTATGGCTACACCCTC. Amino acid sequence: CASSLGTVYGYTL.

Many counts were recorded for this clonotype. This chain connects TRBV12-3 or TRBV12-4 to TRBJ2-1; the D gene is possibly TRBD1 (5 bases). The CDR3 has 14 amino acids. The V gene lost 6 bases and the J gene lost 4 bases, with 13 bases spanning the gap. CDR3 nucleotide sequence: TGTGCCAGCAGAGGACCCGCAGGGTACAATGAGCAGTTCTTC. Translated: CASRGPAGYNEQFF.

This clonotype has just one count. Given a much more abundant clone one base away, this may be a read error. The chain recombines TRBV11-2 with TRBJ2-1, with TRBD1 identical over 8 bases. The CDR3 totals 17 residues. The germline V gene encodes CDR1 SGHAT and CDR2 FQNNGV. CDR3 region: CASSYYPGQEAYNERFF. CDR3 DNA: TGTGCCAGCAGCTACTACCCGGGACAGGAAGCCTACAATGAGCGGTTCTTC.

This clonotype was seen many times. A much larger clone lies a single base off, so this may be a read error. The CDR3 sequence is CASTGTGSYEQYF. For the CDR3, the DNA is TGTGCCAGCACTGGGACAGGGTCCTACGAGCAGTACTTC. This chain joins TRBV27 and TRBJ2-7; 9 nucleotides match TRBD1. There are 13 residues in the CDR3. V shed 7 bases and J 1 base; nucleotides not matched to a gene: 2. CDR1 and CDR2 (germline): MNHEY, SMNVEV (reference sequence).

This clonotype was recorded at least ten times. This chain uses TRBV20-1 with TRBJ2-5, with D perhaps given as TRBD1 or TRBD2 (5 bases each). The CDR3 consists of 14 residues. V was clipped by 5 bases and J by 5 bases, with 18 bases between them. Germline V gene data show CDR1 as DFQATT and CDR2 as SNEGSKA (reference sequence). CDR3 sequence: CSAGRDGVYETQYF. The CDR3 DNA follows: TGCAGTGCTGGCAGGGACGGGGTTTATGAGACCCAGTACTTC.

This clonotype was seen at least ten times. The chain links TRBV20-1 to TRBJ2-7; 7 nucleotides match TRBD1. V was clipped by 5 bases and J by 0 bases; unmatched bases: 4. The V gene's germline CDR1 is DFQATT and CDR2 SNEGSKA (reference sequence). The CDR3 is made up of 13 amino acids. CDR3 bases: TGCAGTGCTTCACAGGGGAGCTCCTACGAGCAGTACTTC. Translated: CSASQGSSYEQYF.

The chain recombines TRBV19 with TRBJ2-2; D unresolved. The germline V gene encodes CDR1 LNHDA and CDR2 SQIVND (reference sequence). V lost 3 bases, J lost 6 bases, and 17 bases lay in between. The CDR3 spans 16 residues. CDR3 residues: CASSISDLGFPGELFF. In DNA form, the CDR3 reads TGTGCCAGTAGTATTTCTGATCTAGGGTTTCCCGGGGAGCTGTTTTTT.

This clonotype has at least ten counts. The CDR3 spells CASSLAERRTDTQYF. In nucleotides, the CDR3 is TGTGCCAGCAGCTTAGCCGAGCGGCGCACAGATACGCAGTATTTT. V is TRBV7-8 and J is TRBJ2-3, with a weak D call TRBD2 (5 bases). CDR3 size: 15 residues. V was clipped by 0 bases and J by 1 base, with 8 bases between them. Germline CDR1 and CDR2: SGHVS and FQNEAQ.

This clonotype was seen many times. The chain has TRBV20-1 and TRBJ2-1; D possibly uses TRBD1 or TRBD2 (5 bases each). Germline V gives CDR1 DFQATT, CDR2 SNEGSKA (reference sequence). Trimming pared 3 bases from V and 2 bases from J, leaving 14 bases between. The CDR3 spans 15 residues. This CDR3 reads CSARAGTGTYNEQFF. The DNA of the CDR3 is TGCAGTGCTAGGGCAGGGACCGGGACCTACAATGAGCAGTTCTTC.

This clonotype was recorded at least ten times. CDR3 sequence (DNA): TGTGCCAGCAGCGACCCTTACGGGGAGCTGTTTTTT. This sequence encodes CASSDPYGELFF. The chain employs TRBV7-9 and TRBJ2-2; D uncertain. The V gene lost 5 bases and the J gene lost 7 bases, with 8 bases spanning the gap. The CDR3 covers 12 residues. Per the germline V gene, CDR1 is SEHNR and CDR2 is FQNEAQ (reference sequence).

This clonotype was seen repeatedly, ten times or more. The rearrangement links TRBV7-2 to TRBJ2-7; 9 bases fit TRBD1. CDR1 and CDR2 (germline): SGHTA, FQGNSA. With 5 bases clipped from V and 2 bases from J, the junction kept 7 bases outside the gene matches. There are 15 residues in the CDR3. CDR3 in DNA: TGTGCCAGCAGCGCGGCGGGACAGGGCACCTACGAGCAGTACTTC. Protein product: CASSAAGQGTYEQYF.

This clonotype was seen ten or more times. The chain joins TRBV11-2 to TRBJ2-2; TRBD1 is a possible D gene (5 bases). V dropped 7 bases and J dropped 8 bases, with 23 bases sitting between them. CDR3 length equals 16 residues. Germline V gene data show CDR1 as SGHAT and CDR2 as FQNNGV. Written as DNA, the CDR3 is TGTGCCAGCACCCTATTGGGGCAGCTGCCCGAGGGGGAGCTGTTTTTT. Translated: CASTLLGQLPEGELFF.

This clonotype was recorded at least ten times. V and J are TRBV20-1 and TRBJ2-7; 7 bases fit TRBD1. The CDR3 runs to 13 residues. V shed 3 bases, J shed 3 bases, and the junction held 5 bases outside the gene matches. The germline gives CDR1 DFQATT, CDR2 SNEGSKA (reference sequence). The CDR3 spells CSARWTGIYEQYF. Here the CDR3 DNA reads TGCAGTGCTAGGTGGACAGGAATCTACGAGCAGTACTTC.

At least ten counts were recorded for this clonotype. The chain combines TRBV20-1 with TRBJ2-3; D is perhaps TRBD1 (5 bases). The CDR3 spans 16 residues. Germline CDR1 DFQATT, CDR2 SNEGSKA (reference sequence). The V gene lost 3 bases and the J gene lost 0 bases, with 16 bases spanning the gap. The CDR3 spells CSASYRQMTSTDTQYF. The CDR3 DNA is TGCAGTGCTAGTTACAGGCAAATGACTAGCACAGATACGCAGTATTTT.

The CDR3 DNA is TGTGCCAGCAGTTCGGAAGAGACCGGAAACACCATATATTTT. This sequence encodes CASSSEETGNTIYF. V gene TRBV6-1 combines with J gene TRBJ1-3; D unresolved. The germline gives CDR1 MNHNS, CDR2 SASEGT. Trimming pared 5 bases from V and 4 bases from J, leaving 12 bases between. The CDR3 totals 14 residues.

This clonotype was detected ten times or more. This rearrangement joins TRBV28 to TRBJ1-5; D is uncertain. Germline V gene sequence: CDR1 MDHEN, CDR2 SYDVKM. This CDR3 comprises 14 residues. With 6 bases removed from V and 0 bases from J, the gap between germline ends came to 9 bases. The CDR3 coding sequence is TGTGCCAGCAGAAGTACTCCTAGCAATCAGCCCCAGCATTTT. As protein: CASRSTPSNQPQHF.

This clonotype was recorded at least ten times. The rearrangement links TRBV28 to TRBJ1-2; the match to TRBD1 covers 11 bases. Germline V lookup: CDR1 MDHEN, CDR2 SYDVKM. Trimming at V came to 5 bases and at J to 4 bases, leaving 6 bases not matched to a gene. The CDR3 extends over 15 amino acids. CDR3 coding DNA: TGTGCCAGCAGTCCCAGGGACAGGGGGACCTATGGCTACACCTTC. It specifies CASSPRDRGTYGYTF.

V gene TRBV13 combines with J gene TRBJ2-1; 8 nucleotides agree with TRBD2. The ends lost 0 bases at V and 2 bases at J; junction bases unmatched: 6. The CDR3 is 17 residues long. Looked up from germline, CDR1 is PRHDT and CDR2 is FYEKMQ (reference sequence). Here the CDR3 DNA reads TGTGCCAGCAGCTTAGGGTTACTAGCGGAGGCCTACAATGAGCAGTTCTTC. Its translation: CASSLGLLAEAYNEQFF.

This clonotype was seen ten or more times. The V and J genes are TRBV28 and TRBJ1-5; D not resolved. This CDR3 spans 14 amino acids. CDR1 and CDR2 from the germline V gene are MDHEN and SYDVKM. Trimming pared 9 bases from V and 0 bases from J, leaving 12 bases between. CDR3 DNA: TGTGCCAGTCGGACGGAGAATAGCAATCAGCCCCAGCATTTT. Its translation: CASRTENSNQPQHF.

This clonotype appeared many times. The chain combines TRBV27 with TRBJ1-1; weak D call: TRBD1 (6 bases). The CDR3 length is 14 residues. Germline CDR1 MNHEY, CDR2 SMNVEV (reference sequence). V lost 2 bases and J lost 2, with 9 bases in between. This CDR3 is CASSLTGTNTEAFF. The CDR3 nucleotides read TGTGCCAGCAGTTTAACCGGGACAAACACTGAAGCTTTCTTT.

This clonotype was detected only a few times. One end of the junction fails to match germline, which may point to a read error. The chain links TRBV3-1 to TRBJ2-5, with 7 nucleotides matching TRBD1. CDR1 is LGHDT, CDR2 YNNKEL, per germline (reference sequence). The CDR3 covers 15 residues. In nucleotides, the CDR3 is TGTGCCAGCAGCCAAGATCCTGGGACAGCATTACCCCTCGACTTC. This gives the protein CASSQDPGTALPLDF.

The table lists this clonotype with many counts. The chain has TRBV7-6 and TRBJ2-7, with D tentatively TRBD2 (5 bases). The V gene's germline CDR1 is SGHVS and CDR2 FNYEAQ. The V end lost 1 base, the J end lost 2 bases, and 12 bases lay between the germline ends. This CDR3 region has 15 residues. The chain's CDR3 is CASSLESGTPYEQYF. CDR3 sequence (DNA): TGTGCCAGCAGCTTAGAGAGCGGTACTCCCTACGAGCAGTACTTC.

Remarks on this clonotype: Given a much more abundant clone one base away, this may be a read error. The genes are TRBV7-9 and TRBJ1-1, with a weak D call TRBD1 (5 bases). Germline CDR1 reads SEHNR; CDR2 reads FQNEAQ (reference sequence). The CDR3 is 21 amino acids. As DNA, the CDR3 is TGTGCCAGCAGCTTGCTCCCCTTGGGGGGGTCGGCAGGTTCCCTGAACGCTGAAGCTTTCTTT. Protein product: CASSLLPLGGSAGSLNAEAFF.

This clonotype has just a few counts. This rearrangement joins TRBV7-6 to TRBJ2-7; tentatively, D is TRBD1 (5 bases). The length of the CDR3 is 16 residues. Trimming left V 5 bases short and J 2 bases short, with 19 bases between. Germline-derived CDR1 and CDR2 are SGHVS and FNYEAQ. CDR3 region: CASSPTLLRVPYEQYF. The CDR3 DNA reads TGTGCCAGCAGCCCAACGCTTCTCAGGGTACCCTACGAGCAGTACTTC. Drawing the rest from reference TRBV7-6 and TRBJ2-7, the complete variable domain is GAGVSQSPRYKVTKRGQDVALRCDPISGHVSLYWYRQALGQGPEFLTYFNYEAQQDKSGLPNDRFSAERPEGSISTLTIQRTEQRDSAMYRCASSPTLLRVPYEQYFGPGTRLTVT.